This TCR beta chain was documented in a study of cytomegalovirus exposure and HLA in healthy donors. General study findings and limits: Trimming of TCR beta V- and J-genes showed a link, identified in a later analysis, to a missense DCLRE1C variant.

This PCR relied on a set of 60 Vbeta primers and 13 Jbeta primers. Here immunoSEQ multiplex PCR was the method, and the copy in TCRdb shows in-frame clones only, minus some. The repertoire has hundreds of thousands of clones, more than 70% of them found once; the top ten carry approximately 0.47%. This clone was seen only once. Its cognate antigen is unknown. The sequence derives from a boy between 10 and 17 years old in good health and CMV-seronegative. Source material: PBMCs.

CDR3 sequence: CASSSKWQGASTDTQYF. In DNA, the CDR3 is TGTGCCAGCAGCTCGAAGTGGCAGGGGGCGAGCACAGATACGCAGTATTTT. The rearrangement links TRBV11-3 to TRBJ2-3, with 8 nucleotides matching TRBD1. This CDR3 comprises 17 residues. Trimming cost V 4 bases and J 0 bases; bases outside gene matches: 9. The germline CDR1 and CDR2 sequences are SGHNT and YENEEA.